The clone carrying this T cell receptor (beta chain) has ten or more counts. cDNA synthesis used a TRAV/TRBV-specific primer set for both chains. TCR amplification involved 15 to 25 PCR cycles with a constant-region primer and V-primer adapter. TCRdb re-called the reads through MiXCR, storing one row per CDR3 protein. Among tens of thousands of distinct CDR3 sequences listed, about 25% were seen once. Described time point: after trial treatment. Treatment noted: LDRT plus nivolumab, ipilimumab, low-dose cyclophosphamide and aspirin (RACIN trial). The sample comes from a study of low-dose radiotherapy and immunotherapy resistance in tumors. For the study at large: Patients received cyclophosphamide 200 mg/m2 intravenously every two weeks, the day before radiation-immunotherapy.

V shed 6 bases and J shed 1 base, with 16 bases lying between them. The germline V gene encodes CDR1 DFQATT and CDR2 SNEGSKA (reference sequence). The CDR3 is made up of 15 amino acids. Specimen: PBMCs, collected after low-dose radiotherapy plus immunotherapy. This TCR was sampled from a male donor with prostate cancer. The V gene is TRBV20-1, the J gene TRBJ1-5, with D tentatively TRBD1 (6 bases). The CDR3 loop reads CSATQGGTSNQPQHF. The CDR3 DNA is TGCAGTGCCACCCAAGGGGGGACAAGCAATCAGCCCCAGCATTTT.